These 15 T cell receptor beta chains share one sample of origin, sequenced in a study of cytomegalovirus exposure and HLA in healthy donors. PCR amplification relied on 60 Vbeta primers (plus 13 Jbeta primers). Method: immunoSEQ multiplex PCR; TCRdb's copy keeps in-frame clones and lacks some. The table records over 85,000 clones, around 77% of them present only once. Sequencing was done on a sample of PBMCs. Receptors originate from a man aged 40-50 years in good health and CMV-seronegative.

As to this clone: One end of the junction fails to match germline, which may point to a read error. The chain has TRBV14 and TRBJ2-1; TRBD2 matches at 8 bases. Germline V CDR1 and CDR2: SGHDN, FVKESK. This CDR3 is built from 15 residues. CDR3 in amino acids: CASSQESSGYTEQFF. In nucleotides, the CDR3 is TGTGCCAGCAGCCAAGAATCTAGCGGGTACACTGAGCAGTTCTTC.

V and J are TRBV25-1 and TRBJ2-1; D call uncertain. Per germline, CDR1 MGHDK and CDR2 SYGVNS. V dropped 3 bases and J dropped 8 bases, with 14 bases sitting between them. The CDR3 sequence is 14 residues long. CDR3 loop: CASSDARWAHEQFF. CDR3 bases: TGTGCCAGCAGTGACGCCAGGTGGGCCCATGAGCAGTTCTTC. Full variable domain (outside the CDR3, taken from reference TRBV25-1 and TRBJ2-1): EADIYQTPRYLVIGTGKKITLECSQTMGHDKMYWYQQDPGMELHLIHYSYGVNSTEKGDLSSESTVSRIRTEHFPLTLESARPSHTSQYLCASSDARWAHEQFFGPGTRLTVL.

The V gene is TRBV7-9, the J gene TRBJ1-1; D is unresolved. CDR1 is SEHNR, CDR2 FQNEAQ, per germline (reference sequence). The CDR3 sequence is 13 residues long. The germline V and J ends were trimmed by 5 bases and 1 base, with 8 bases remaining between them. The CDR3 DNA is TGTGCCAGCAGCCGGGGAGAGAACACTGAAGCTTTCTTT. It codes for CASSRGENTEAFF.

This chain's CDR3 is CASSLAQGRTEAFF. The CDR3 region has the DNA TGTGCCAGCAGCTTAGCGCAGGGGCGAACTGAAGCTTTCTTT. The rearrangement links TRBV7-2 to TRBJ1-1, with a possible D match to TRBD1 (6 bases). The CDR3 runs 14 residues. Trimming removed 0 bases from V and 5 bases from J, with 10 bases in between. Germline V gene lookup returns CDR1 SGHTA and CDR2 FQGNSA. Variable domain in full (rest from reference TRBV7-2 and TRBJ1-1): GAGVSQSPSNKVTEKGKDVELRCDPISGHTALYWYRQSLGQGLEFLIYFQGNSAPDKSGLPSDRFSAERTGGSVSTLTIQRTQQEDSAVYLCASSLAQGRTEAFFGQGTRLTVV.

This clone was detected once. CDR3 amino acids: CASSTIKGRESYEQYF. In DNA, the CDR3 is TGTGCCAGCTCTACTATTAAGGGACGGGAGTCCTACGAGCAGTACTTC. The V gene is TRBV5-6, the J gene TRBJ2-7, with a tentative D call TRBD2 (6 bases). This CDR3 spans 16 amino acids. Trimming left V 7 bases short and J 1 base short, with 21 bases between. CDR1 is SGHDT and CDR2 is YYEEEE in the germline V gene.

The gene calls are TRBV29-1 and TRBJ2-7; D is possibly TRBD1 (6 bases). CDR1 and CDR2 (germline): SQVTM, ANQGSEA. Between the trimmed V and J ends, which lost 1 base and 3 bases, there was a span of 16 bases. The CDR3 is 15 amino acids. The CDR3 bases are TGCAGCGTTGAAGTCACAGGGCCAAGGGGCTACGAGCAGTACTTC. Its protein product is CSVEVTGPRGYEQYF.

J is TRBJ2-7 and V is TRBV19; D is perhaps TRBD1 (7 bases). This CDR3 has 14 residues. V was clipped by 4 bases and J by 4 bases, with 14 bases between them. Germline loops: CDR1 LNHDA, CDR2 SQIVND (reference sequence). The CDR3 here is CASSKWQGGYEQYF. The CDR3 DNA reads as TGTGCCAGTAGTAAGTGGCAGGGGGGTTACGAGCAGTACTTC.

The chain uses TRBV6-5 and TRBJ1-1; TRBD1 agrees at 7 bases. CDR3 length equals 13 residues. Germline CDR1 MNHEY, CDR2 SVGAGI. V lost 5 bases, J lost 7 bases, and 7 bases stayed unmatched. CDR3 coding DNA: TGTGCCAGCAGTCGTCTTACAGGGGATGAAGCTTTCTTT. Amino acid sequence: CASSRLTGDEAFF.

The genes are TRBV5-1 and TRBJ2-3, with D possibly matching TRBD1 (5 bases). V lost 6 bases and J 1 base, leaving 12 bases between the germline ends. Germline V gives CDR1 SGHRS, CDR2 YFSETQ. The CDR3 totals 14 residues. The CDR3 nucleotides are TGCGCCAGCAAGTCAGGGCAGGGCACAGATACGCAGTATTTT. Its protein is CASKSGQGTDTQYF.

The genes are TRBV27 and TRBJ1-6, with TRBD1 matching 7 bases. CDR3 length: 18 residues. The V gene's germline CDR1 is MNHEY and CDR2 SMNVEV (reference sequence). V was pared by 0 bases and J by 11 bases, with 16 bases of the junction left unmatched. Here the CDR3 DNA reads TGTGCCAGCAGTTTATCTCGGCCGGGCAGGGGGTTTACGACACCCCTCCACTTT. Its translation is CASSLSRPGRGFTTPLHF.

This rearrangement joins TRBV2 to TRBJ2-1; 9 bases are shared with TRBD2. With 2 bases clipped from V and 8 bases from J, the junction kept 7 bases outside the gene matches. The CDR3 sequence is 15 residues long. Per germline, CDR1 SNHLY and CDR2 FYNNEI. CDR3 DNA: TGTGCCAGCAGTGAAAGTGGACTAGCGATTTATGAGCAGTTCTTC. Protein product: CASSESGLAIYEQFF.

The chain employs TRBV5-1 and TRBJ2-1; D gene ambiguous. Trimming pared 4 bases from V and 5 bases from J, leaving 7 bases between. CDR1 and CDR2 (germline): SGHRS, YFSETQ. CDR3 length equals 12 residues. The CDR3 spells CASSLRNNEQFF. The CDR3 DNA is TGCGCCAGCAGCCTCAGAAACAATGAGCAGTTCTTC.

The CDR3 spells CASSLDGQGIQPQHF. The CDR3 nucleotides are TGCGCCAGCAGCTTGGACGGACAGGGCATCCAGCCCCAGCATTTT. The chain has TRBV5-1 and TRBJ1-5; TRBD1 agrees at 8 bases. The ends lost 0 bases at V and 7 bases at J; junction bases unmatched: 6. Germline V gives CDR1 SGHRS, CDR2 YFSETQ. The CDR3 is made up of 15 amino acids.

This chain connects TRBV19 to TRBJ1-5, with a tentative D call TRBD1 (5 bases). CDR1 is LNHDA, CDR2 SQIVND, per germline (reference sequence). The CDR3 consists of 14 residues. The V and J ends lost 3 bases and 6 bases respectively, with 12 bases between them. CDR3 sequence (DNA): TGTGCCAGTAGTATCGGAGGGGTACCTCAGCCCCAGCATTTT. As protein: CASSIGGVPQPQHF.

The chain is built from TRBV7-8 and TRBJ2-7; TRBD2 is a possible D gene (7 bases). Germline V CDR1 and CDR2: SGHVS, FQNEAQ. Trimming stripped 7 bases from V and 3 bases from J, with 19 bases between. CDR3 length: 15 residues. The CDR3 coding sequence is TGTGCCAGCAACAAACGGCGGGGGACAAGCTACGAGCAGTACTTC. Its protein is CASNKRRGTSYEQYF.